Below, 4 T cell receptor beta chains from the same sample are listed, as sequenced in a study of shared clonotypes between healthy human individuals (dated by TCRdb to about 2020). For the CD8 naive samples, CD45RO-negative cells were positively selected for CCR7, yielding a CD45RA+CCR7+ population from which TemRA cells were excluded. The protocol used for the library was the immunoSEQ multiplex PCR assay. TCRdb carries this immuneACCESS record with in-frame sequences only. Its versions omit some clonotypes, under half of them owing to an unresolved V gene in the studies checked, with the rest unexplained. The sample table lists around 580,000 clones, nearly 98% of them with a count of one. The ten largest clones represent less than 0.35% of the sample. Specimen: naive CD8+ T cells sorted from blood. What this sample's cell subset or site label stands for: CD45RA+CCR7+. The receptor set was obtained from a man aged 25 to 40 in good health.

The J gene is TRBJ2-1, the V gene TRBV27; a possible D gene is TRBD2 (5 bases). Germline V CDR1 and CDR2: MNHEY, SMNVEV (reference sequence). V was trimmed by 8 bases and J by 1 base, leaving 12 bases between them. This CDR3 has 14 residues. CDR3 residues: CASQPEVSYNEQFF. The CDR3 DNA is TGTGCCAGCCAACCGGAGGTTTCCTACAATGAGCAGTTCTTC.

The chain recombines TRBV5-1 with TRBJ2-2; D remains unclear. The germline V and J ends were trimmed by 10 bases and 2 bases, with 18 bases remaining between them. The CDR3 covers 15 residues. Germline V gene data show CDR1 as SGHRS and CDR2 as YFSETQ. This chain's CDR3 is CASSALGRNTGELFF. CDR3 DNA sequence: TGCGCCTCCAGCGCTCTAGGCCGCAACACCGGGGAGCTGTTTTTT. Supplemented by reference TRBV5-1 and TRBJ2-2, the full variable domain reads KAGVTQTPRYLIKTRGQQVTLSCSPISGHRSVSWYQQTPGQGLQFLFEYFSETQRNKGNFPGRFSGRQFSNSRSEMNVSTLELGDSALYLCASSALGRNTGELFFGEGSRLTVL.

The V and J genes are TRBV4-1 and TRBJ2-2; possible D gene TRBD1, 6 bases. Between the trimmed V and J ends, which lost 7 bases and 7 bases, there was a span of 10 bases. The CDR3 loop spans 12 amino acids. Germline CDR1 reads MGHRA; CDR2 reads YSYEKL. CDR3 coding DNA: TGCGCCAGCAACCAGGGGATCGGGGAGCTGTTTTTT. Translated, it gives CASNQGIGELFF.

The chain carries TRBV19 and TRBJ2-2; 8 bases agree with TRBD2. The J segment lost 3 bases and the V segment lost 6 bases, leaving 18 bases of the junction unmatched. Per the germline V gene, CDR1 is LNHDA and CDR2 is SQIVND (reference sequence). The CDR3 has 19 amino acids. CDR3 in DNA: TGTGCCAGTAGCGGGGGGGAGGGACTCACCAAGAGGTACACCGGGGAGCTGTTTTTT. As protein: CASSGGEGLTKRYTGELFF.